The clone carrying this T cell receptor beta chain was seen a few times. The antigen is undetermined. This probably arose from a read error, given a far larger clone one base away. These data are taken from a study of radiotherapy plus CTLA-4 blockade in lung cancer. Study information: Objective responses were observed in around 17% of patients, and disease control was achieved by about 30%. Study-level points and caveats: Radiotherapy plus ipilimumab was followed by expansion in blood of tumor-derived TCR clones.

The repertoire was sequenced with immunoSEQ multiplex PCR; TCRdb's copy has only in-frame clones and lacks some. Of approximately 38,000 clones listed, approximately 86% are singletons. Focal radiation with ipilimumab CTLA-4 blockade was given to patients with chemo-refractory metastatic non-small-cell lung cancer. The CDR3 has 16 residues. Germline values: CDR1 SGHVS, CDR2 FQNEAQ. Material: peripheral blood, obtained from a patient treated with radiotherapy plus ipilimumab. The V gene is TRBV7-8, the J gene TRBJ2-1; D possibly corresponds to TRBD2 (5 bases). The clonotype originates from a human donor with non-small cell lung cancer whose response to radiotherapy plus ipilimumab could not be evaluated. CDR3 region: CASASFGGSSFNEQFF. The CDR3 nucleotides are TGTGCCAGCGCCTCGTTTGGAGGTTCCTCCTTCAATGAGCAGTTCTTC.